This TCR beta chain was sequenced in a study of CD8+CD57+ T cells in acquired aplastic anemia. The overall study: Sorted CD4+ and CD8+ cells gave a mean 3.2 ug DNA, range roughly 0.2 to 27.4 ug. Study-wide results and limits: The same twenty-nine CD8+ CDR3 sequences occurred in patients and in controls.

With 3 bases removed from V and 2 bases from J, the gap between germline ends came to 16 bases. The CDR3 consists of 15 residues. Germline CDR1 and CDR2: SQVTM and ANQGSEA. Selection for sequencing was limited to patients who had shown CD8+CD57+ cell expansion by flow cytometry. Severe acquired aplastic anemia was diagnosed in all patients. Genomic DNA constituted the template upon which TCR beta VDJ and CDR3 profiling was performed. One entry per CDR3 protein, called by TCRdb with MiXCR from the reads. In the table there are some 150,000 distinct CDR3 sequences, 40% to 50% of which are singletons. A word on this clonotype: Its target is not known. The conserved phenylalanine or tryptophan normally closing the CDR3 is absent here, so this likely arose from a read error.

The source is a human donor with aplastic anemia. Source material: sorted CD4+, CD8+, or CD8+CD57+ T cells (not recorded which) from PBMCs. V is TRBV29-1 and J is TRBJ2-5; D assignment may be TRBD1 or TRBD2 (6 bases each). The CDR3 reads CSVERGDGRQETQYL. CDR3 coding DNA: TGCAGCGTTGAGAGGGGGGACGGTCGTCAAGAGACCCAGTACCTC.